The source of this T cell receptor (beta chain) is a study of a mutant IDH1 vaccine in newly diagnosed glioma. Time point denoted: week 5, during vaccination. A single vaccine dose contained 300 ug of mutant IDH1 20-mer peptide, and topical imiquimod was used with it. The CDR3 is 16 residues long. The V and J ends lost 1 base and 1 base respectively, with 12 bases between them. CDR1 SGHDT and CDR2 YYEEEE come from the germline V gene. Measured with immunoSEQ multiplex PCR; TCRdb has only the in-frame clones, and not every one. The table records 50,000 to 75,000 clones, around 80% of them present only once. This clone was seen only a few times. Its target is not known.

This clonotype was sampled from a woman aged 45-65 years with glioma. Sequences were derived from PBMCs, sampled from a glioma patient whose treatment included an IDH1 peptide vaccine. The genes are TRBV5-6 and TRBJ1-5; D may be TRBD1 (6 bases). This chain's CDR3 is CASSLKGGRSNQPQHF. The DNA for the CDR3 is TGTGCCAGCAGCTTGAAGGGGGGGAGAAGCAATCAGCCCCAGCATTTT.